This TCR beta chain was identified during a study of T-cell memory formation after mild COVID-19. The overall study: TCR clusters largely stayed donor specific.

The authors produced TCR alpha and TCR beta cDNA libraries with sample barcodes and UMIs by 5'RACE using constant-segment primers. MiXCR, run by TCRdb on the 5' RACE reads, gives a single entry per CDR3 protein. The sample yields a few hundred thousand distinct CDR3 sequences, roughly 23% seen once. Trimming removed 1 base at V and 2 bases at J, with 14 bases between. There are 16 residues in the CDR3. CDR1 and CDR2 from the germline V gene are SGHDT and YYEEEE. The chain joins TRBV5-6 to TRBJ2-3; tentative D call: TRBD1 (6 bases). The clonotype was recovered from an adult woman who had mild COVID-19 (a few samples of this study predate the infection). Cell type and time point are not known. The sequenced sample consisted of PBMCs or a T cell subset sorted from them (not recorded which). The CDR3 DNA is TGTGCCAGCAGCTTGAGCCAGGGGTTATTCACAGATACGCAGTATTTT. It translates to CASSLSQGLFTDTQYF.